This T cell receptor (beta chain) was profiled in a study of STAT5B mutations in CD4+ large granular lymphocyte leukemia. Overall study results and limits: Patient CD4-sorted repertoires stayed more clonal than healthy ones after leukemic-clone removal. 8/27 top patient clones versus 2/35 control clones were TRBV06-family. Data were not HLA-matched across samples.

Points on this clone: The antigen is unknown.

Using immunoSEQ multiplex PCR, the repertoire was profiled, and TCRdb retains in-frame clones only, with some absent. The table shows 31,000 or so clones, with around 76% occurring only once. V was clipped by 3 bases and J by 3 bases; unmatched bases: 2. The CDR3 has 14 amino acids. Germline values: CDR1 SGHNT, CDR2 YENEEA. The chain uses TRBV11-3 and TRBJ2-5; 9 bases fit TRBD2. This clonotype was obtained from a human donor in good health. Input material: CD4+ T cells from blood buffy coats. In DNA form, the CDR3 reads TGTGCCAGCAGCTTGGGCGGGGGGGAAGAGACCCAGTACTTC. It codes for CASSLGGGEETQYF. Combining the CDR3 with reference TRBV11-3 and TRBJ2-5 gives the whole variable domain EAGVVQSPRYKIIEKKQPVAFWCNPISGHNTLYWYLQNLGQGPELLIRYENEEAVDDSQLPKDRFSAERLKGVDSTLKIQPAELGDSAVYLCASSLGGGEETQYFGPGTRLLVL.